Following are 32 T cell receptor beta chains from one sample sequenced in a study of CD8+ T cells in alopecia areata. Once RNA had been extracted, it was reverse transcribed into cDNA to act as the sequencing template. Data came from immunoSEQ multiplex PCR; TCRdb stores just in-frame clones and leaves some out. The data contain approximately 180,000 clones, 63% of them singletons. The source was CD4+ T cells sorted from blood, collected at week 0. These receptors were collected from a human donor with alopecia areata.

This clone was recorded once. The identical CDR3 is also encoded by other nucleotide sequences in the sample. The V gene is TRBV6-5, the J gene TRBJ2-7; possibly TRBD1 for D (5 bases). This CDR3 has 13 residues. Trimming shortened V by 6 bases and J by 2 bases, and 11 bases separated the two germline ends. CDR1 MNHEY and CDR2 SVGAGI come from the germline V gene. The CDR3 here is CASRSGYPYEQYF. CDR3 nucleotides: TGTGCCAGCAGATCAGGGTATCCCTACGAGCAGTACTTC.

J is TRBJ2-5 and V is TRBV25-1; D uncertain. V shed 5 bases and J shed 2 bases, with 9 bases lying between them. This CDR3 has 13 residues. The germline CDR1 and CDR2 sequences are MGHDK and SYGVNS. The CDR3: CASSSYLQETQYF. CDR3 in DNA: TGTGCCAGCAGTTCGTACTTACAAGAGACCCAGTACTTC.

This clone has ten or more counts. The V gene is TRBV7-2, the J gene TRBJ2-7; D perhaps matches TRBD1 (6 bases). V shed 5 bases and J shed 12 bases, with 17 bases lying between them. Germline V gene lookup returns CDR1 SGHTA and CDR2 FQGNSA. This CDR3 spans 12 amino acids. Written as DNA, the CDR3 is TGTGCCAGCAGCCCCCTGGGGGACAAGCTGTACTTC. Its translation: CASSPLGDKLYF. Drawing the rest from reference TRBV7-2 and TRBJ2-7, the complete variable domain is GAGVSQSPSNKVTEKGKDVELRCDPISGHTALYWYRQSLGQGLEFLIYFQGNSAPDKSGLPSDRFSAERTGGSVSTLTIQRTQQEDSAVYLCASSPLGDKLYFGPGTRLTVT.

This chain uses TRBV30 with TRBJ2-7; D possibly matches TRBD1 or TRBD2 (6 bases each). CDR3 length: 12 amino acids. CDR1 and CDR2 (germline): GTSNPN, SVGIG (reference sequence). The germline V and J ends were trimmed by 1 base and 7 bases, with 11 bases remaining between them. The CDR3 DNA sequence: TGTGCCTGGAGTGGGGGGGCAAGGGAGCAGTACTTC. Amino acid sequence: CAWSGGAREQYF.

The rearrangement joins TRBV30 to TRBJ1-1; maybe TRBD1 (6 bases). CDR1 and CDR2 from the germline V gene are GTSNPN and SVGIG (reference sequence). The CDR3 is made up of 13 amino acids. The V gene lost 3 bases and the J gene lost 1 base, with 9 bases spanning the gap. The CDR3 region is CAWRDRANTEAFF. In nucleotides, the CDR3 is TGTGCCTGGAGGGACAGAGCGAACACTGAAGCTTTCTTT.

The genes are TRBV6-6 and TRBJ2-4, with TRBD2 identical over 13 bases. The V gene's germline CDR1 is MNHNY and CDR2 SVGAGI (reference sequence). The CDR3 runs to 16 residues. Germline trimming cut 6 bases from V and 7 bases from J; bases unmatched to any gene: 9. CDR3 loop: CASRPGTSGEGNIQYF. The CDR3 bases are TGTGCCAGCAGACCCGGGACTAGCGGGGAGGGGAACATTCAGTACTTC.

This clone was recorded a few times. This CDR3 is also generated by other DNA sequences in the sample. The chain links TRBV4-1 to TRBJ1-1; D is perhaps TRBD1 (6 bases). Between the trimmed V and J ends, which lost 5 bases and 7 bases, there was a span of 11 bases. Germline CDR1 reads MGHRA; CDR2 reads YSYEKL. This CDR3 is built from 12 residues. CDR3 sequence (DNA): TGCGCCAGCAGCAGGACAGCGGGTGAAGCTTTCTTT. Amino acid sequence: CASSRTAGEAFF.

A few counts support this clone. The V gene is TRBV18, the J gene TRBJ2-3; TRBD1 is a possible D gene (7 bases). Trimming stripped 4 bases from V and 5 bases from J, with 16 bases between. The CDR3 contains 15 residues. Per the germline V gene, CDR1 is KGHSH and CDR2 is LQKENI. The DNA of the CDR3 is TGTGCCAGCTCACGGTGGCGGGACAGTCAAGATACGCAGTATTTT. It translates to CASSRWRDSQDTQYF.

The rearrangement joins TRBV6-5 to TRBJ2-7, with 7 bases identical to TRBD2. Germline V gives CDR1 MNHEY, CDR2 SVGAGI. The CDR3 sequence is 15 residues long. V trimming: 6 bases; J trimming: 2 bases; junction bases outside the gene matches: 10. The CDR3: CASRCSGTNPYEQYF. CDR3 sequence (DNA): TGTGCCAGCAGGTGTTCCGGGACTAACCCCTACGAGCAGTACTTC.

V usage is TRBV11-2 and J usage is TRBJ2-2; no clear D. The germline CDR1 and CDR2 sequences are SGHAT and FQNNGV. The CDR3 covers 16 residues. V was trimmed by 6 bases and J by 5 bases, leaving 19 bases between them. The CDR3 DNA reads TGTGCCAGCAGGCGCCTCATACGGGCCAGAACCGGGGAGCTGTTTTTT. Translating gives CASRRLIRARTGELFF.

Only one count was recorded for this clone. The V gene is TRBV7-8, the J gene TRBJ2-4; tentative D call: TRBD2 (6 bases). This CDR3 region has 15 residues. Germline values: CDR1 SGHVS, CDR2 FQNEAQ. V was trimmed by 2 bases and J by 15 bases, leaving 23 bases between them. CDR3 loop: CASSLRGRKHGGVYF. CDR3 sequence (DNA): TGTGCCAGCAGCTTAAGAGGCAGGAAACACGGAGGGGTGTACTTC. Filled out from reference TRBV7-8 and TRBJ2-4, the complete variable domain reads GAGVSQSPRYKVAKRGQDVALRCDPISGHVSLFWYQQALGQGPEFLTYFQNEAQLDKSGLPSDRFFAERPEGSVSTLKIQRTQQEDSAVYLCASSLRGRKHGGVYFGAGTRLSVL.

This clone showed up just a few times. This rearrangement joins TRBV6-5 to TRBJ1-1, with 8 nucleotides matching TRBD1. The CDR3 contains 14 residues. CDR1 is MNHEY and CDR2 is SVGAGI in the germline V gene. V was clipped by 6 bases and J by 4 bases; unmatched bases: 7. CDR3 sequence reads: CASRAGGTVTEAFF. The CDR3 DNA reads TGTGCCAGCAGGGCAGGGGGCACTGTCACTGAAGCTTTCTTT.

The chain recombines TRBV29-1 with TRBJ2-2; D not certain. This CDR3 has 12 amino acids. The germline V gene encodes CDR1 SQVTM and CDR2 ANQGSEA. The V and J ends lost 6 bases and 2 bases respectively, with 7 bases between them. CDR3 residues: CSVTPNTGELFF. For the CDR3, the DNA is TGCAGCGTGACCCCAAACACCGGGGAGCTGTTTTTT.

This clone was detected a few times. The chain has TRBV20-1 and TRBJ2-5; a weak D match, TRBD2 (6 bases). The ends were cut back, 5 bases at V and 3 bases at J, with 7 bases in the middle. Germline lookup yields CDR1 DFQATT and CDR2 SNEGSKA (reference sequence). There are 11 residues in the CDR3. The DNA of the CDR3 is TGCAGTGCTTGGGGGGAAGAGACCCAGTACTTC. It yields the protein CSAWGEETQYF.

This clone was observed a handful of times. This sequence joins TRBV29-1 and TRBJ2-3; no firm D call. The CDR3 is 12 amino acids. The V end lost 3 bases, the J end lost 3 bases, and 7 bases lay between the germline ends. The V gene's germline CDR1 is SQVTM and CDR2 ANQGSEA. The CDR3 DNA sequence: TGCAGCGTTGAGATGGGGACAGATACGCAGTATTTT. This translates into CSVEMGTDTQYF.

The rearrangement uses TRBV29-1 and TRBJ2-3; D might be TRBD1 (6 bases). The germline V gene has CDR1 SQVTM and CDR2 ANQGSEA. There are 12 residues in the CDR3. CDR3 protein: CSLRGSTDTQYF. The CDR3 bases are TGCAGTCTCAGGGGTAGCACAGATACGCAGTATTTT.

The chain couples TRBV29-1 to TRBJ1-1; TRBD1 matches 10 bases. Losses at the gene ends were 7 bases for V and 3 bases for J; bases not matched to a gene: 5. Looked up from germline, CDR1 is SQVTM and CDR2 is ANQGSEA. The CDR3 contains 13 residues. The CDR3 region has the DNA TGCAGCGCGGGGACAGGGGTGGACACTGAAGCTTTCTTT. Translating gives CSAGTGVDTEAFF.

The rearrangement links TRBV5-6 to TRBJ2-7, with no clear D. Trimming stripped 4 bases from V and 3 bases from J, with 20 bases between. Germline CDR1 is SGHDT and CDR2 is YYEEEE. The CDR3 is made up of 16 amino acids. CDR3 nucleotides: TGTGCCAGCAGCCTACCCCCGGCGGCCGATTTCTACGAGCAGTACTTC. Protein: CASSLPPAADFYEQYF.

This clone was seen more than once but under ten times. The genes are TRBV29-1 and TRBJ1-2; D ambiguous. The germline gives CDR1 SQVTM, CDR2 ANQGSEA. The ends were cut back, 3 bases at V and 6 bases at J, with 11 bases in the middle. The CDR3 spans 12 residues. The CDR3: CSVDAGSHGYTF. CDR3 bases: TGCAGCGTTGACGCGGGCTCCCATGGCTACACCTTC.

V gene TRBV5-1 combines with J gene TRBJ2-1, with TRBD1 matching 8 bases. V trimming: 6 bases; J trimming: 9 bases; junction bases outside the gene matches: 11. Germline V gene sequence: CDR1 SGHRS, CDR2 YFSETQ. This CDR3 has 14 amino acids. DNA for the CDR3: TGCGCCAGCAATGTCGGGGCAGGGGGCCTTGAGCAGTTCTTC. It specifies CASNVGAGGLEQFF. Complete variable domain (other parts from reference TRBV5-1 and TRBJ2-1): KAGVTQTPRYLIKTRGQQVTLSCSPISGHRSVSWYQQTPGQGLQFLFEYFSETQRNKGNFPGRFSGRQFSNSRSEMNVSTLELGDSALYLCASNVGAGGLEQFFGPGTRLTVL.

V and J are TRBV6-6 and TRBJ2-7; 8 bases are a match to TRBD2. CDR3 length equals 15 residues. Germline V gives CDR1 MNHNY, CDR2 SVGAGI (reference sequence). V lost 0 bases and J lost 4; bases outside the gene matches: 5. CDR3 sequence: CASSYSGGAKYEQYF. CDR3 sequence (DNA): TGTGCCAGCAGTTACTCCGGGGGGGCGAAGTACGAGCAGTACTTC.

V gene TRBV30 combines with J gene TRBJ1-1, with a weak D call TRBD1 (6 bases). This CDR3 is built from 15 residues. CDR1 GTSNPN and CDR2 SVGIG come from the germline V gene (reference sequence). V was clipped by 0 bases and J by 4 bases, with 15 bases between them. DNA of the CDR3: TGTGCCTGGAGTGTGGTTACAGGGTTGGGCACTGAAGCTTTCTTT. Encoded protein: CAWSVVTGLGTEAFF.

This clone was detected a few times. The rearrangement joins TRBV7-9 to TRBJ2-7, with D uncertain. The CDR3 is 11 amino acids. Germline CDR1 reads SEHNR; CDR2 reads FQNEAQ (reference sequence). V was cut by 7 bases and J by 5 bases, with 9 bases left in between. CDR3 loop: CASTSSDEQYF. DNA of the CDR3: TGTGCCAGCACCTCATCGGACGAGCAGTACTTC.

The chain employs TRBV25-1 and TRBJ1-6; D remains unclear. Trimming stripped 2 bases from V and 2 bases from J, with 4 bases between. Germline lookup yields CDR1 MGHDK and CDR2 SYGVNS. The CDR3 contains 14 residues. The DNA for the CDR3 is TGTGCCAGCAGTGAAACTACCTATAATTCACCCCTCCACTTT. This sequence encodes CASSETTYNSPLHF.

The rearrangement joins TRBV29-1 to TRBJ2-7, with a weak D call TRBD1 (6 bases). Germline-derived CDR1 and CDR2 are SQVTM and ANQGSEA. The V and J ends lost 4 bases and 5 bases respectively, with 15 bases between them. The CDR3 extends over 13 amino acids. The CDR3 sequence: CSVGWDISNEQYF. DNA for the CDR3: TGCAGCGTTGGGTGGGACATCTCGAACGAGCAGTACTTC.

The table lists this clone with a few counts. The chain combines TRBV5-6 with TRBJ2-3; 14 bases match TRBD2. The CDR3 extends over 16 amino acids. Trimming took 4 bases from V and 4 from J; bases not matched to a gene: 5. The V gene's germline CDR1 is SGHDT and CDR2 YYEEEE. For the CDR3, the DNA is TGTGCCAGCAGCCCGGGACTAGCGGGGGTGGCAGATACGCAGTATTTT. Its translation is CASSPGLAGVADTQYF.

The CDR3 spells CASSQEGGGRNEQFF. The CDR3, as DNA: TGCGCCAGCAGCCAAGAAGGGGGGGGCCGCAATGAGCAGTTCTTC. This chain links TRBV4-3 with TRBJ2-1, with D possibly matching TRBD2 (7 bases). The length of the CDR3 is 15 residues. CDR1 is LGHNA, CDR2 YSLEER, per germline. V lost 0 bases and J lost 6, with 12 bases in between.

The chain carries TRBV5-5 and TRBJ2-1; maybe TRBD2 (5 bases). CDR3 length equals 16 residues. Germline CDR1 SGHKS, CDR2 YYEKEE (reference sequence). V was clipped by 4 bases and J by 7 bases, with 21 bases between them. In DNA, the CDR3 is TGTGCCAGCAGCCCTCGTGAGGGAGTACCGGTAAATGAGCAGTTCTTC. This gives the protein CASSPREGVPVNEQFF.

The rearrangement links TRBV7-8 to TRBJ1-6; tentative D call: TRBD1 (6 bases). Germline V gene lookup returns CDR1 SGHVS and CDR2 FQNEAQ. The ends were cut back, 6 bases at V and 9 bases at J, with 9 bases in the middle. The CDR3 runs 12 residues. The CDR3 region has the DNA TGTGCCAGCAGTTACAGGGTTTCACCCCTCCACTTT. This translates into CASSYRVSPLHF.

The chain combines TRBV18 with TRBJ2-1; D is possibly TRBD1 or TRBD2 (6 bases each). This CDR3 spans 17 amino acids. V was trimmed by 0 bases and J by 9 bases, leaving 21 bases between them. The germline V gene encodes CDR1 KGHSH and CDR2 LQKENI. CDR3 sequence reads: CASSPPVTGARWSEQFF. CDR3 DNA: TGTGCCAGCTCACCACCGGTGACGGGGGCCCGCTGGAGTGAGCAGTTCTTC.

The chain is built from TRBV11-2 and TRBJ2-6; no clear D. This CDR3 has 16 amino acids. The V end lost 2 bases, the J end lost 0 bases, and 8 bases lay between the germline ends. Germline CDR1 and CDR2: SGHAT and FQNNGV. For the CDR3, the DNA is TGTGCCAGCAGCTTAACCCTCGCCTCTGGGGCCAACGTCCTGACTTTC. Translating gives CASSLTLASGANVLTF.

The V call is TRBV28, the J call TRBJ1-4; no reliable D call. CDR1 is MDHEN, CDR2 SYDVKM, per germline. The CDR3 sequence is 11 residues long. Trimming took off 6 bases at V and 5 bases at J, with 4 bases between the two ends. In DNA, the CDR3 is TGTGCCAGCAGGCAAAATGAAAAACTGTTTTTT. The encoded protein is CASRQNEKLFF.